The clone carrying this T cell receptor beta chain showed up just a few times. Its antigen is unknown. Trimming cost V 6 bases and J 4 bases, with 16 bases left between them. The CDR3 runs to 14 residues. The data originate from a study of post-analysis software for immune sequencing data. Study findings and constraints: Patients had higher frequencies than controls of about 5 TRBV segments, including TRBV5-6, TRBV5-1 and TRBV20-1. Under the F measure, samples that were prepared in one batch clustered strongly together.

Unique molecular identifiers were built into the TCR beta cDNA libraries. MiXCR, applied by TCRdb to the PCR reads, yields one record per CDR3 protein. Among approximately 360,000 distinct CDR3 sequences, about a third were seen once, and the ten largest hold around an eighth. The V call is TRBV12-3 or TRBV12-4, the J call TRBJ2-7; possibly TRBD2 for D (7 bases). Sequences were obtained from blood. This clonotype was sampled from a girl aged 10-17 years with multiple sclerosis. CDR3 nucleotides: TGTGCCAGCAGACCCCGGGGGGCCGGGTACGAGCAGTACTTC. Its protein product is CASRPRGAGYEQYF.